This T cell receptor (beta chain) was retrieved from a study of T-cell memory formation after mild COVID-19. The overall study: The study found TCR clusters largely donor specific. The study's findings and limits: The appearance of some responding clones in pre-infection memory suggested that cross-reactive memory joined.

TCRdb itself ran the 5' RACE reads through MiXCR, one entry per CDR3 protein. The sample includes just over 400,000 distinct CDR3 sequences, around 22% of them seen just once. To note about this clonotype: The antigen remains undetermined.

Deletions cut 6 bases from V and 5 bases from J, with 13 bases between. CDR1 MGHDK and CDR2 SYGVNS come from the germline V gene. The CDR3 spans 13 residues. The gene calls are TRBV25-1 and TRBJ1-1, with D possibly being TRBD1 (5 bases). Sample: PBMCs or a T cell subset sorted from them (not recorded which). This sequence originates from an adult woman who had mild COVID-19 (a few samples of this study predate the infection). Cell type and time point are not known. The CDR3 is CASRLDRGTEAFF. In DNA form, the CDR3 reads TGTGCCAGCAGACTGGACCGGGGGACTGAAGCTTTCTTT.